The 28 T cell receptor beta chains reported below all come from one sample, sequenced in a study of T cell changes during pregnancy in multiple sclerosis. Sequencing was performed with immunoSEQ multiplex PCR; in TCRdb, only in-frame clones are kept and a portion is missing. Of over 85,000 clones in the sample, around nine tenths were seen once. The input for sequencing was peripheral blood, taken in the second trimester of pregnancy. Every receptor here comes from a female donor in good health, enrolled as a control in a pregnancy study.

This rearrangement joins TRBV7-2 to TRBJ1-2; no definite D call. The CDR3 contains 14 residues. Germline CDR1 is SGHTA and CDR2 is FQGNSA. V was cut by 5 bases and J by 6 bases, with 16 bases left in between. DNA for the CDR3: TGTGCCAGCAGCCCTAGTAGTACCCTTAATGGCTACACCTTC. This codes for CASSPSSTLNGYTF.

This chain joins TRBV7-2 and TRBJ2-7; a possible D gene is TRBD2 (5 bases). Germline V gives CDR1 SGHTA, CDR2 FQGNSA. The V gene lost 5 bases and the J gene lost 3 bases, with 14 bases spanning the gap. This CDR3 is built from 14 residues. This CDR3 reads CASSATGNNYEQYF. The CDR3 coding sequence is TGTGCCAGCAGCGCGACGGGGAATAACTACGAGCAGTACTTC.

The CDR3 bases are TGTGCCAGCAGTTTCCAGGGACTAGCGGGAGCGAACCTTGCCTACAATGAGCAGTTCTTC. Protein: CASSFQGLAGANLAYNEQFF. The chain combines TRBV28 with TRBJ2-1, with 14 bases lining up with TRBD2. V dropped 3 bases and J dropped 2; count of bases not matched to a gene: 12. This CDR3 spans 20 amino acids. The germline V gene encodes CDR1 MDHEN and CDR2 SYDVKM.

V gene TRBV15 combines with J gene TRBJ2-7, with TRBD2 matching over 13 bases. V was pared by 8 bases and J by 3 bases, with 10 bases of the junction left unmatched. CDR3 length equals 16 residues. Germline CDR1 reads LNHNV; CDR2 reads YYDKDF (reference sequence). This chain's CDR3 is CATSKGGTSGNYEQYF. As DNA, the CDR3 is TGTGCCACCTCAAAAGGCGGGACTAGCGGGAACTACGAGCAGTACTTC.

The genes are TRBV19 and TRBJ1-5; possibly TRBD1 for D (6 bases). V lost 3 bases and J 1 base, leaving 13 bases between the germline ends. The CDR3 runs to 16 residues. Germline lookup yields CDR1 LNHDA and CDR2 SQIVND (reference sequence). Written as DNA, the CDR3 is TGTGCCAGTAGTATTCGGACAGTTTTGAGCAATCAGCCCCAGCATTTT. The encoded protein is CASSIRTVLSNQPQHF.

The rearrangement joins TRBV5-1 to TRBJ2-3; TRBD2 aligns across 8 bases. The CDR3 has 16 residues. From germline, CDR1 is SGHRS and CDR2 YFSETQ. V shed 6 bases, J shed 0 bases, and the junction held 9 bases outside the gene matches. CDR3 sequence reads: CASTPLPSGSTDTQYF. The DNA of the CDR3 is TGCGCCAGCACCCCTCTCCCTAGCGGGAGCACAGATACGCAGTATTTT. The whole variable domain, filled in from reference TRBV5-1 and TRBJ2-3, reads KAGVTQTPRYLIKTRGQQVTLSCSPISGHRSVSWYQQTPGQGLQFLFEYFSETQRNKGNFPGRFSGRQFSNSRSEMNVSTLELGDSALYLCASTPLPSGSTDTQYFGPGTRLTVL.

V usage is TRBV4-2 and J usage is TRBJ1-1, with TRBD1 as a possible D gene (6 bases). The V end lost 0 bases, the J end lost 1 base, and 15 bases lay between the germline ends. This CDR3 contains 17 residues. Germline-derived CDR1 and CDR2 are LGHNA and YNFKEQ. CDR3 DNA sequence: TGTGCCAGCAGCCAAGATATAGGCTGGACAGAGAACACTGAAGCTTTCTTT. Translated, it gives CASSQDIGWTENTEAFF.

The chain's CDR3 is CASSYSVGGYQETQYF. The CDR3 DNA is TGTGCCAGCAGTTACTCAGTGGGGGGGTACCAAGAGACCCAGTACTTC. The chain uses TRBV6-5 and TRBJ2-5; 7 bases map to TRBD2. The CDR3 runs 16 residues. The V gene end was trimmed by 0 bases and the J gene end by 0 bases; junction bases not matched to a gene: 4. Per germline, CDR1 MNHEY and CDR2 SVGAGI.

The chain links TRBV5-1 to TRBJ2-1, with 12 bases lining up with TRBD2. CDR3 length: 16 amino acids. V lost 4 bases, J lost 4 bases, and 6 bases stayed unmatched. Germline V lookup: CDR1 SGHRS, CDR2 YFSETQ. In nucleotides, the CDR3 is TGCGCCAGCAGCCAACGGACTAGCGGGGATTACAATGAGCAGTTCTTC. This translates into CASSQRTSGDYNEQFF.

The rearrangement links TRBV29-1 to TRBJ2-1; 7 nucleotides align to TRBD2. The CDR3 runs 14 residues. V lost 4 bases and J lost 5; bases outside the gene matches: 8. Germline V gene data show CDR1 as SQVTM and CDR2 as ANQGSEA. The CDR3 sequence: CSVVMASGNNEQFF. The DNA of the CDR3 is TGCAGCGTTGTAATGGCTAGCGGAAACAATGAGCAGTTCTTC.

The chain employs TRBV7-2 and TRBJ2-2, with D tentatively TRBD2 (5 bases). Germline assignment: CDR1 SGHTA and CDR2 FQGNSA. V lost 1 base and J 5 bases, leaving 17 bases between the germline ends. The CDR3 has 17 residues. The CDR3 region has the DNA TGTGCCAGCAGCTTAGTGTTGAGAGGGCCGACGACCGGGGAGCTGTTTTTT. Translating gives CASSLVLRGPTTGELFF.

V usage is TRBV6-6 and J usage is TRBJ1-1, with D uncertain. This CDR3 is built from 13 residues. V lost 2 bases, J lost 1 base, and 5 bases lay in between. The germline V gene encodes CDR1 MNHNY and CDR2 SVGAGI (reference sequence). CDR3 region: CASSYEGNTEAFF. The DNA for the CDR3 is TGTGCCAGCAGTTACGAGGGGAACACTGAAGCTTTCTTT.

The chain couples TRBV7-9 to TRBJ2-3, with D perhaps TRBD2 (5 bases). CDR1 and CDR2 from the germline V gene are SEHNR and FQNEAQ (reference sequence). Trimming cost V 5 bases and J 4 bases, with 10 bases left between them. CDR3 length: 13 residues. The CDR3 reads CASSTGLSDTQYF. DNA of the CDR3: TGTGCCAGCAGCACCGGACTTTCAGATACGCAGTATTTT.

This clone turned up a few times. This sequence joins TRBV25-1 and TRBJ1-1; the D is unclear. CDR1 and CDR2 (germline): MGHDK, SYGVNS. The CDR3 loop spans 12 amino acids. Trimming removed 3 bases from V and 6 bases from J, with 8 bases in between. The CDR3 reads CASSDGRAEAFF. Written as DNA, the CDR3 is TGTGCCAGCAGTGACGGGAGGGCTGAAGCTTTCTTT.

The rearrangement links TRBV5-1 to TRBJ2-5, with TRBD2 matching 14 bases. V shed 5 bases, J shed 1 base, and the junction held 7 bases outside the gene matches. The V gene's germline CDR1 is SGHRS and CDR2 YFSETQ. This CDR3 comprises 17 residues. For the CDR3, the DNA is TGCGCCAGCAGTCATACTGGGACTAGCGGGGGCCAAGAGACCCAGTACTTC. It encodes CASSHTGTSGGQETQYF. The complete variable domain, with remaining parts taken from reference TRBV5-1 and TRBJ2-5, reads KAGVTQTPRYLIKTRGQQVTLSCSPISGHRSVSWYQQTPGQGLQFLFEYFSETQRNKGNFPGRFSGRQFSNSRSEMNVSTLELGDSALYLCASSHTGTSGGQETQYFGPGTRLLVL.

This chain links TRBV5-6 with TRBJ1-1; a weak D match, TRBD1 (5 bases). The CDR3 totals 14 residues. Germline V lookup: CDR1 SGHDT, CDR2 YYEEEE. V was cut by 2 bases and J by 5 bases, with 13 bases left in between. CDR3 nucleotide sequence: TGTGCCAGCAGCTTAACAGGAGTCGGGACTGAAGCTTTCTTT. Translated: CASSLTGVGTEAFF.

This chain links TRBV5-1 with TRBJ1-2, with D possibly being TRBD1 (5 bases). V shed 5 bases and J shed 3 bases, with 11 bases lying between them. Germline CDR1 SGHRS, CDR2 YFSETQ. The CDR3 is 13 amino acids. The CDR3 protein is CASRISGDYGYTF. In DNA form, the CDR3 reads TGCGCCAGCAGGATCTCGGGGGACTATGGCTACACCTTC.

The rearrangement uses TRBV15 and TRBJ1-5; TRBD1 matches at 7 bases. Germline CDR1 reads LNHNV; CDR2 reads YYDKDF (reference sequence). CDR3 length: 17 amino acids. With 5 bases clipped from V and 0 bases from J, the junction kept 10 bases outside the gene matches. CDR3 nucleotides: TGTGCCACCAGCGGAAACTTGGGACAGTTTAGCAATCAGCCCCAGCATTTT. Encoded protein: CATSGNLGQFSNQPQHF. Full variable domain (remainder filled in from reference TRBV15 and TRBJ1-5): DAMVIQNPRYQVTQFGKPVTLSCSQTLNHNVMYWYQQKSSQAPKLLFHYYDKDFNNEADTPDNFQSRRPNTSFCFLDIRSPGLGDTAMYLCATSGNLGQFSNQPQHFGDGTRLSIL.

This chain's CDR3 is CASSRIQGNEQFF. CDR3 coding DNA: TGTGCCAGCAGCCGCATTCAGGGCAATGAGCAGTTCTTC. This sequence joins TRBV7-2 and TRBJ2-1; possible D gene TRBD1, 5 bases. Germline V gene lookup returns CDR1 SGHTA and CDR2 FQGNSA. The ends were cut back, 5 bases at V and 6 bases at J, with 11 bases in the middle. The CDR3 is 13 amino acids.

The chain uses TRBV7-8 and TRBJ1-1; maybe TRBD1 (6 bases). The CDR3 length is 14 residues. Germline CDR1 SGHVS, CDR2 FQNEAQ. Trimming shortened V by 0 bases and J by 9 bases, and 14 bases separated the two germline ends. The CDR3 spells CASSLASGGTKAFF. CDR3 DNA: TGTGCCAGCAGCTTAGCGTCGGGGGGCACGAAAGCTTTCTTT.

The chain links TRBV19 to TRBJ1-1; 7 bases align to TRBD1. The ends lost 6 bases at V and 5 bases at J; junction bases unmatched: 12. CDR1 is LNHDA, CDR2 SQIVND, per germline (reference sequence). The CDR3 consists of 15 residues. CDR3 loop: CASSHYPQGLTEAFF. The DNA for the CDR3 is TGTGCCAGTAGCCATTACCCACAGGGGTTGACTGAAGCTTTCTTT.

The J gene is TRBJ1-1, the V gene TRBV6-6; D gene uncertain. Between the trimmed V and J ends, which lost 4 bases and 6 bases, there was a span of 9 bases. The germline gives CDR1 MNHNY, CDR2 SVGAGI (reference sequence). The CDR3 is made up of 12 amino acids. The CDR3 here is CASSFQISEAFF. The DNA for the CDR3 is TGTGCCAGCAGTTTTCAGATCTCTGAAGCTTTCTTT.

This chain joins TRBV2 and TRBJ2-1, with 8 bases identical to TRBD1. CDR3 length equals 15 residues. Germline loops: CDR1 SNHLY, CDR2 FYNNEI. The J segment lost 7 bases and the V segment lost 4 bases, leaving 9 bases of the junction unmatched. The CDR3 spells CASSGSRGPMNEQFF. The CDR3 nucleotides read TGTGCCAGCAGTGGTAGCAGGGGGCCAATGAATGAGCAGTTCTTC.

J is TRBJ2-1 and V is TRBV4-1; 12 bases are shared with TRBD2. CDR3 length: 18 amino acids. Trimming cost V 0 bases and J 7 bases; bases outside gene matches: 10. CDR1 and CDR2 (germline): MGHRA, YSYEKL. In DNA form, the CDR3 reads TGCGCCAGCAGCCAAGAGACAGTAAGGCTAGCGGGGGGGAATGAGCAGTTCTTC. Amino acid sequence: CASSQETVRLAGGNEQFF.

V usage is TRBV18 and J usage is TRBJ1-2, with D unclear. The CDR3 consists of 19 residues. V gave up 2 bases and J gave up 7 bases, with 29 bases separating them. Germline V gives CDR1 KGHSH, CDR2 LQKENI. The chain's CDR3 is CASSPFQFLNGGGRTGYTF. The CDR3 region has the DNA TGTGCCAGCTCACCATTCCAGTTTTTGAATGGAGGTGGAAGGACTGGCTACACCTTC.

V is TRBV4-3 and J is TRBJ1-1; 7 positions match TRBD1. The CDR3 consists of 14 residues. V was clipped by 3 bases and J by 2 bases; unmatched bases: 3. The germline CDR1 and CDR2 sequences are LGHNA and YSLEER. This chain's CDR3 is CASSHGTVNTEAFF. DNA of the CDR3: TGCGCCAGCAGCCATGGGACAGTCAACACTGAAGCTTTCTTT.

The CDR3 DNA reads TGTGCCAGCAGCTCCTTATGGGGGGGCCAATCCTACGAGCAGTACTTC. This encodes CASSSLWGGQSYEQYF. This chain uses TRBV5-6 with TRBJ2-7; TRBD2 might be the D (7 bases). CDR1 is SGHDT and CDR2 is YYEEEE in the germline V gene. This CDR3 spans 16 amino acids. The V end was cut by 3 bases, the J end by 1 base, with 17 bases between.

This chain joins TRBV18 and TRBJ1-2, with D possibly being TRBD1 (5 bases). CDR1 is KGHSH, CDR2 LQKENI, per germline. V shed 1 base and J shed 9 bases, with 21 bases lying between them. This CDR3 comprises 16 residues. CDR3 coding DNA: TGTGCCAGCTCACCACGTAGGGACTCCTTTTTCAGTCGCTACACCTTC. It codes for CASSPRRDSFFSRYTF. The full variable domain, with the rest looked up from reference TRBV18 and TRBJ1-2, is NAGVMQNPRHLVRRRGQEARLRCSPMKGHSHVYWYRQLPEEGLKFMVYLQKENIIDESGMPKERFSAEFPKEGPSILRIQQVVRGDSAAYFCASSPRRDSFFSRYTFGSGTRLTVV.